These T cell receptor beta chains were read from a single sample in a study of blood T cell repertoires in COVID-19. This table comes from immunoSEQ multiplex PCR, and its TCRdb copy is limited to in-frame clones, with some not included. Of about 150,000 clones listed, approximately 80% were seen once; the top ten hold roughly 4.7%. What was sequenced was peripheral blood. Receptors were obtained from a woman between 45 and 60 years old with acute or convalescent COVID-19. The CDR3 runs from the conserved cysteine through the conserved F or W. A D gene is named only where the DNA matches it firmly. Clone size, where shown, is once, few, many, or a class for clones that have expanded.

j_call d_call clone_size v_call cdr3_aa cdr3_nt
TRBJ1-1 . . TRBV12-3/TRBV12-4 CASSFGREAFF TGTGCCAGCAGTTTCGGTCGTGAAGCTTTCTTT
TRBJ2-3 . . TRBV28 CASTNSIRHTDTQYF TGTGCCAGCACGAATAGCATCCGCCACACAGATACGCAGTATTTT
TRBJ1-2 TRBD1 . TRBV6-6 CASSQGTVGGYTF TGTGCCAGCAGCCAAGGGACAGTAGGAGGCTACACCTTC
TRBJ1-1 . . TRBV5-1 CASSSPNGGMMNTEAFF TGCGCCAGCAGCTCCCCAAACGGGGGGATGATGAACACTGAAGCTTTCTTT
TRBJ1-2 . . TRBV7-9 CASSLGGGVGNTF TGTGCCAGCAGCTTAGGGGGCGGGGTCGGGAACACCTTC
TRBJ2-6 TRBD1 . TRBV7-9 CASKRGQYSSGANVLTF TGTGCCAGCAAAAGGGGACAGTACAGCTCTGGGGCCAACGTCCTGACTTTC
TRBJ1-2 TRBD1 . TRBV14 CASSRDRGNYGYTF TGTGCCAGCAGCCGGGACAGGGGGAACTATGGCTACACCTTC
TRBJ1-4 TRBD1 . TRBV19 CASSMRQGSIIRTNEKLFF TGTGCCAGTAGTATGAGACAGGGTTCGATCATACGAACGAATGAAAAACTGTTTTTT
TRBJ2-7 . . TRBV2 CASSVRQDSEQYF TGTGCCAGCAGTGTAAGGCAGGACAGCGAGCAGTACTTC
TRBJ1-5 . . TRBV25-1 CASRQGDQPQHF TGTGCCAGCAGACAGGGTGATCAGCCCCAGCATTTT
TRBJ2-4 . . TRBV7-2 CASSPQGGNIQYF TGTGCCAGCAGTCCGCAGGGGGGCAACATTCAGTACTTC
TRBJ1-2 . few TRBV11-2 CASSFPVGPEDGYTF TGTGCCAGCAGCTTTCCAGTGGGCCCGGAGGATGGCTACACCTTC
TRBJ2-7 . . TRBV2 CASSGDNEQYF TGTGCCAGCAGCGGGGACAACGAGCAGTACTTC
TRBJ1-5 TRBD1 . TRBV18 CASSPPGQGLYSNQPQHF TGTGCCAGCTCACCCCCGGGACAGGGCCTATATAGCAATCAGCCCCAGCATTTT
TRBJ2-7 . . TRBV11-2 CASSSIPPEQYF TGTGCCAGCAGCTCTATTCCCCCCGAGCAGTACTTC
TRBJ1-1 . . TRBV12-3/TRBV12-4 CASSFSSSTEAFF TGTGCCAGCAGTTTTAGCTCGAGCACTGAAGCTTTCTTT
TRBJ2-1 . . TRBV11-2 CASSSSHSFGGDEQFF TGTGCCAGCAGCTCGTCGCACTCGTTTGGAGGGGATGAGCAGTTCTTC
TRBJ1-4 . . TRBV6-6 CASSWGDTNEKLFF TGTGCCAGCAGTTGGGGCGATACTAATGAAAAACTGTTTTTT
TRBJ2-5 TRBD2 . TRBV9 CASSLGGAGETQYF TGTGCCAGCAGCCTCGGGGGGGCGGGTGAGACCCAGTACTTC
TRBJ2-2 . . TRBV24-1 CATSDQNTGELFF TGTGCCACCAGTGACCAGAACACCGGGGAGCTGTTTTTT
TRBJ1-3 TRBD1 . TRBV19 CATTGTGDGNTIYF TGTGCCACTACCGGGACAGGGGATGGAAACACCATATATTTT
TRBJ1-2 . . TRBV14 CASSQGGWFDYGYTF TGTGCCAGCAGCCAAGGGGGCTGGTTCGACTATGGCTACACCTTC
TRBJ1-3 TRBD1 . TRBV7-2 CASSQQTGPGNTIYF TGTGCCAGCAGCCAACAGACAGGGCCTGGAAACACCATATATTTT
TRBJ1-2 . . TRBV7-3 CASSAGREGGYTF TGTGCCAGCAGCGCAGGACGGGAAGGAGGCTACACCTTC
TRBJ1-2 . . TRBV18 CASSLNTGPEDGYTF TGTGCCAGCTCTCTAAATACAGGGCCTGAGGATGGCTACACCTTC
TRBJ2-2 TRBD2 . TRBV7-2 CASSYKLADTGELFF TGTGCCAGCAGCTACAAACTAGCGGACACCGGGGAGCTGTTTTTT
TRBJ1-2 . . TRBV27 CASSPNRVPYGYTF TGTGCCAGCAGTCCAAACAGGGTACCCTATGGCTACACCTTC
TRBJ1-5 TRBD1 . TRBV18 CASSYTGDSYQPQHF TGTGCCAGCTCTTACACAGGGGACAGCTATCAGCCCCAGCATTTT